Sequencing of this T cell receptor beta chain was carried out in a study of human T cells and chemical hapten exposure. Original data processing: A per-sample median of about 94,000 TCRs was observed, with counts ranging from roughly 20,000 to 700,000. Via MiXCR, TCRdb re-called the RACE reads, giving one row per CDR3 protein. TCRdb's processing, not the authors' own work, is the source of the V and J calls. The sample consists of some 180,000 distinct CDR3 sequences, approximately 20% of them appearing once. Time point reported: patch test 1, 2 weeks after DPC sensitization. Specified treatment: therapeutic diphenylcyclopropenone sensitization with weekly scalp DPC. Those who donated were patients with alopecia, 18 to 70 years of age, and suitable for DPC. The count of this clonotype is one. Its cognate antigen is unknown. Study-level points and caveats: Significantly more large CDR3 similarity clusters arose among expanded TCRs than among controls.

V lost 0 bases to trimming and J lost 4 bases; unmatched junction nucleotides: 4. The CDR3 covers 16 residues. Germline CDR1 is SGHRS and CDR2 is YFSETQ. The sequenced sample was whole blood, obtained in connection with sensitization to the hapten diphenylcyclopropenone (DPC). The V gene is TRBV5-1, the J gene TRBJ2-1; 10 bases agree with TRBD2. This TCR derives from a woman between 50 and 59 years old with alopecia areata. Some clones in this sample may be carry-over from other donors' samples. The CDR3 spells CASSLGLAGLYNEQFF. CDR3 coding DNA: TGCGCCAGCAGCTTGGGACTAGCGGGTCTATACAATGAGCAGTTCTTC.